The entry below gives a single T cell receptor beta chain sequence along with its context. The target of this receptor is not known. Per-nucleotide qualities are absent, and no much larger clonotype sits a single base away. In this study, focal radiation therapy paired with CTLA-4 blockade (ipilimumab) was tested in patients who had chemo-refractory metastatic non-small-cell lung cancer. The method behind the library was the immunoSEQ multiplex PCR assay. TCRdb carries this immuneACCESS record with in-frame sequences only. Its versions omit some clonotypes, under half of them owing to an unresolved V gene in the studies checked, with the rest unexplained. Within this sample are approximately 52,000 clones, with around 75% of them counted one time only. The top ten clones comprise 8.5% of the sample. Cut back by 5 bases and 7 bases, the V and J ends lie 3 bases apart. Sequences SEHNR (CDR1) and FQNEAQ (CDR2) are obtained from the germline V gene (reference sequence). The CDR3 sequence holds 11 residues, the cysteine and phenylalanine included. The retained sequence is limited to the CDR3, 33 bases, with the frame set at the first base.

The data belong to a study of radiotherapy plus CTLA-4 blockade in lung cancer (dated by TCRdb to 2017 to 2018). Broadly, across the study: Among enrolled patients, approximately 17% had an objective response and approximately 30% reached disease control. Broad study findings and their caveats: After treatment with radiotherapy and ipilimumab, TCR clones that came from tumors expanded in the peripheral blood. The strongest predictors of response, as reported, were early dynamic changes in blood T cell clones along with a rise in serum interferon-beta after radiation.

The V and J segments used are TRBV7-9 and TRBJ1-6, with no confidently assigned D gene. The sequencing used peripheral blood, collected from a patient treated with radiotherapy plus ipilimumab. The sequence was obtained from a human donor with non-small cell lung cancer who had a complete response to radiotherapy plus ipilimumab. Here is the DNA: TGTGCCAGCAGCCGGAATTCACCCCTCCACTTT. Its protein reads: CASSRNSPLHF.